This T cell receptor (beta chain) was captured in a study of cytomegalovirus exposure and HLA in healthy donors. Trimming shortened V by 2 bases and J by 2 bases, and 12 bases separated the two germline ends. The CDR3 loop spans 14 amino acids. Germline loops: CDR1 SQVTM, CDR2 ANQGSEA. Researchers ran the PCR with 60 Vbeta and 13 Jbeta primers. The protocol was immunoSEQ multiplex PCR, while the TCRdb copy is restricted to in-frame clones and leaves out a portion. The data hold 130,000 to 150,000 clones, with roughly 82% observed a single time. Sequencing was carried out using PBMCs. The chain combines TRBV29-1 with TRBJ1-2, with D possibly TRBD1 on 6 matching bases. This receptor was taken from a male donor in good health and CMV-seronegative. CDR3 residues: CSVEKAGANYGYTF. Written as DNA, the CDR3 is TGCAGCGTTGAAAAGGCAGGGGCGAACTATGGCTACACCTTC.